A single sample gave rise to the 5 T cell receptor beta chains below, sequenced in a study of T cell responses to AZD1222 COVID-19 vaccine. The assay was immunoSEQ multiplex PCR, and TCRdb's table has in-frame clones only and misses some. Of more than 95,000 clones in the sample, about 89% were seen once. The input for sequencing was peripheral blood, taken 28 days after the second AZD1222 dose. Source of these receptors: an adult who received the AZD1222 COVID-19 vaccine.

V is TRBV14 and J is TRBJ2-7; 7 positions agree with TRBD2. CDR3 length: 15 amino acids. After removal of 2 bases from V and 3 bases from J, the junction contained 7 bases not matched to a gene. Germline CDR1 is SGHDN and CDR2 is FVKESK. CDR3 protein: CASSQSSGLIYEQYF. The CDR3 coding sequence is TGTGCCAGCAGCCAATCTAGCGGATTGATCTACGAGCAGTACTTC.

The V call is TRBV6-2 or TRBV6-3, the J call TRBJ2-3; D unclear. The CDR3 length is 15 residues. Trimming removed 1 base from V and 0 bases from J, with 8 bases in between. The germline V gene has CDR1 MNHEY and CDR2 SVGEGT. The CDR3 bases are TGTGCCAGCAGTTACTTCCCGCCTAGCACAGATACGCAGTATTTT. This codes for CASSYFPPSTDTQYF.

About this clone itself: Other DNA sequences from this sample encode an identical CDR3 as well. The V call is TRBV12-3 or TRBV12-4, the J call TRBJ2-3; no clear D. V was pared by 3 bases and J by 3 bases, with 4 bases between. The CDR3 is made up of 12 amino acids. DNA of the CDR3: TGTGCCAGCAGTTTGGGTACAGATACGCAGTATTTT. Translating gives CASSLGTDTQYF.

The chain is built from TRBV11-3 and TRBJ1-2; TRBD1 is a possible D gene (6 bases). Germline V gene sequence: CDR1 SGHNT, CDR2 YENEEA. This CDR3 has 18 residues. The germline V and J ends were trimmed by 2 bases and 3 bases, with 22 bases remaining between them. The CDR3 is CASSLFVGTRIGDYGYTF. The CDR3 DNA sequence: TGTGCCAGCAGCTTATTCGTGGGGACAAGAATCGGGGACTATGGCTACACCTTC.

The V call is TRBV6-2 or TRBV6-3, the J call TRBJ2-3, with a tentative D call TRBD1 (5 bases). V lost 0 bases, J lost 0 bases, and 13 bases lay in between. This CDR3 has 17 amino acids. The germline V gene encodes CDR1 MNHEY and CDR2 SVGEGT. This CDR3 reads CASSYSRRQGSTDTQYF. The CDR3 nucleotides are TGTGCCAGCAGTTACTCGAGGCGCCAGGGAAGCACAGATACGCAGTATTTT.